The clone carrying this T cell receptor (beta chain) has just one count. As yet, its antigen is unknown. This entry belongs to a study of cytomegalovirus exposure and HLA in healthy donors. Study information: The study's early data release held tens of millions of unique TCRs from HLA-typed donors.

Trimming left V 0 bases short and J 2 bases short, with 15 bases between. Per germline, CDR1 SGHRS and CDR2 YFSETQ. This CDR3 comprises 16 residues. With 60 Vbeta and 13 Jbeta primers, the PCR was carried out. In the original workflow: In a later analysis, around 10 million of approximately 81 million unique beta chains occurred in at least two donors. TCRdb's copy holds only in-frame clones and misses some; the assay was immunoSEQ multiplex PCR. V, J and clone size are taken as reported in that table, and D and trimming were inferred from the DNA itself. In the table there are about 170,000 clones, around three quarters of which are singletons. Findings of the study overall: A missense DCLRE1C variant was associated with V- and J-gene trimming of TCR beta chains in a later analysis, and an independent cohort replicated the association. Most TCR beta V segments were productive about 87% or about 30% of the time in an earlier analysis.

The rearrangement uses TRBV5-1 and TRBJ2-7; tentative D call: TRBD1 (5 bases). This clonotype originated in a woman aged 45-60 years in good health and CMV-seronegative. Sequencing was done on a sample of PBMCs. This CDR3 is CASSLESGPNTYEQYF. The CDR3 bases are TGCGCCAGCAGCTTGGAGTCAGGGCCTAATACCTACGAGCAGTACTTC.